Included here is one T cell receptor beta chain sequence, with context. This entry comes from a study of blood T cell repertoires in COVID-19. The wider study: Italy, Spain and the United States were the sources of the convalescent and acute COVID-19 samples. T cells, B-cell-depleted T cells, or PBMCs provided the cDNA or gDNA that served as material.

In the source study's methods: Amplification with reference gene primers provided the estimates of nucleated cell counts. The table came from immunoSEQ multiplex PCR; TCRdb's copy has only in-frame clones and leaves some out. Clonal size and the V and J genes are those of that table, whereas D and trimming came from the DNA. The table lists 40,000 to 55,000 clones, around 90% of them singletons, with just over 9.5% in the top ten. V trimming: 5 bases; J trimming: 7 bases; junction bases outside the gene matches: 14. In germline, CDR1 is MNHEY, CDR2 SMNVEV (reference sequence). The CDR3 contains 17 residues.

The chain couples TRBV27 to TRBJ2-1; TRBD2 matches at 10 bases. Specimen: peripheral blood. The clonotype was recovered from a man aged 45 to 65 with active COVID-19. CDR3 nucleotide sequence: TGTGCCAGCAGTCCCCTACAGGGACTAGCGTCGAGAAATGAGCAGTTCTTC. This encodes CASSPLQGLASRNEQFF.